This T cell receptor beta chain comes out of a study of post-analysis software for immune sequencing data. General study findings and limits: With TRBV5-6, TRBV5-1 and TRBV20-1 included, about five TRBV segments were more frequent in patients than in controls.

Unique molecular identifiers had been added to the TCR beta cDNA libraries. TCRdb re-called the PCR reads with MiXCR, one entry per CDR3 protein. This sample has fewer than 700,000 distinct CDR3 sequences; around 47% occur once, and the top ten carry about 1.5%. CDR1 and CDR2 (germline): SQVTM, ANQGSEA. V was cut by 7 bases and J by 8 bases, with 18 bases left in between. The CDR3 is 13 amino acids. Details on this clonotype: No antigen is known for it.

The sequencing input was blood. The receptor comes from a girl aged 10 to 17 with multiple sclerosis. V and J are TRBV29-1 and TRBJ2-1; no definite D call. This CDR3 reads CSALTWGSDEQFF. CDR3 DNA sequence: TGCAGCGCCTTAACGTGGGGTTCGGATGAGCAGTTCTTC.